This T cell receptor (beta chain) derives from a study of CD8 T cells in Susac syndrome (dated 2019 in TCRdb). Study-level background: The study used repertoire sequencing to test whether antigen drove CD8+ T cell activation and differentiation in Susac syndrome. Points the paper makes about the study in general: The number of individuals in the TCR sequencing and HLA analysis was recognized as being relatively small.

From the cysteine through the phenylalanine, the CDR3 covers 15 amino acids. The retained sequence is limited to the CDR3, 45 bases, with the frame set at the first base. For CDR1 and CDR2, the germline V gene (reference sequence) lists SEHNR and FQNEAQ. A distance of 7 bases separates the germline ends of V and J, which lose 1 base and 0 bases respectively. RNA was extracted using the RNeasy kit, and about 0.5 to 1 ug of the RNA was reverse transcribed with random hexamers. The immunoSEQ multiplex PCR assay, which covers 54 Vbeta and 13 Jbeta segments, was used to amplify TCR beta CDR3 regions. PCR amplification bias was corrected by using a synthetic template baseline for primer optimization and computational correction. As for how the authors treated the data: Reads were annotated to V, D and J genes according to IMGT and were analyzed with immunoSEQ Analyzer, with only productive sequences retained. To calculate clonality, Shannon entropy was normalized by log2 of the number of productive unique sequences and then subtracted from one. For each patient and control, public and private clones were evaluated within the 100 most prevalent clones. A clone was defined as Susac-specific if it was absent from the healthy and MS cohorts, from more than 850 published viral clones and from other ImmuneACCESS disease sequences. The public reads were reanalyzed by TCRdb: fastp trimming at Q25, MiXCR alignment, in-frame beta chains only. Identical CDR3 proteins give one entry, which carries the most common genes and DNA. TCRdb, rather than the study authors, made the V and J calls. The sample table holds about 250,000 distinct CDR3 sequences, of which 93% were seen once. The ten most abundant clones make up roughly 0.07% of the sample.

Peripheral blood CD8+ and CD4+ T cells from healthy donors, Susac syndrome patients and multiple sclerosis patients were profiled by high-throughput TCR beta sequencing. The multiple sclerosis controls were treatment-naive patients who had stable or active relapsing-remitting disease and met the revised McDonald criteria. Bulk CD8+ and CD4+ T cells were purified by magnetic negative isolation, whereas CD8+ TEMRA cells were enriched by FACS. Blood was drawn into EDTA tubes, processed within 24 hours, and PBMCs were isolated by density gradient centrifugation. PBMCs intended for TCR sequencing were cryopreserved in liquid nitrogen and were subsequently thawed in a 37 degrees C water bath. The sorted or isolated CD4+, CD8+ and CD8+ TEMRA cells reached a purity of at least 90%. A note on this clonotype: Its antigen remains undetermined. Within one base of it there is no much larger clone, and no base qualities were kept.

The sequence joins TRBV7-9 to TRBJ1-3, with the D segment identity uncertain. This TCR was sampled from a human donor with multiple sclerosis. Specimen: CD4+ T cells from PBMCs. In nucleotide form, the sequence is TGTGCCAGCAGCTTAGGGCAGTACTCTGGAAACACCATATATTTT. The encoded protein is CASSLGQYSGNTIYF.